The subject of this entry is one TCR beta chain. Its target antigen remains unknown. No base qualities exist here, and no much larger clone lies one base off it. TCR beta CDR3 regions were sequenced from DNA using the immunoSEQ Assay. Turning to the authors' computational methods: To compute T cell density, TCR beta template counts were normalized to usable DNA, which was estimated by amplifying housekeeping genes. Richness was estimated using the preseqR package, with extrapolation to 400,000 templates for PBMC samples and to 120,000 templates for tissue samples. Clonality was calculated as one minus Pielou's evenness. Differential abundance testing on productive amino-acid clonotypes, with a minimum total count of 5 and an alpha of 0.1, was used to identify tissue-enriched TCRs. Repertoire overlap between compartments was quantified with the Jaccard Index and Morisita Overlap Index. GLIPH grouped TCR beta CDR3s together with public tetramer-defined viral CDR3s, and a viral motif had to include at least three viral sequences and also show V-gene enrichment. TCRdb holds this immuneACCESS table with in-frame rearrangements only. Some clones are missing; in checked studies, unresolved V genes explain under half, and the rest has no known cause. V, J and clone size were drawn from that table, and D and trimming were deduced from the DNA. A total of 30,000 or so clones appear in this sample, around 93% of them only once. The top ten clones comprise 3.5% to 5% of the sample.

This specimen belongs to a study of T cells in localized non-small cell lung cancer (TCRdb year 2020). A note on the overall study: T cell repertoires of 200 to 300 early-stage NSCLC patients were analyzed, with tumors being compared against uninvolved tumor-adjacent lungs. The cohort consisted of a few hundred treatment-naive NSCLC patients whose localized lung tumors had been resected. NSCLC patients had a mean age of roughly 69 years, and around 140 were male and 107 female. Study-wide conclusions, independent of this receptor: Longer overall survival was associated with higher blood T cell density, whereas shorter survival was associated with higher adjacent-lung clonality. A median of approximately 50 of the top 100 tumor clones turned up in the paired uninvolved adjacent lung, and approximately 30 of those clones also ranked among the top 100 of that same adjacent lung. Uninvolved tumor-adjacent lung showed the highest T cell clonality, higher than tumor, which suggests more focused antigenic responses in the uninvolved tumor-adjacent lung. Because multi-region sequencing of the tumors was not done, intratumor heterogeneity could not be ruled out. Because the study design was exploratory, TCR variables were selected using unadjusted p-values without false-discovery rate correction.

V lost 4 bases and J lost 6 bases, and the count of bases not matched to a germline gene is 13. CDR1 and CDR2, per the germline V gene, are SGHRS and YFSETQ. The cysteine opens and the phenylalanine closes a CDR3 of 16 amino acids. The read is trimmed to its CDR3 DNA, 48 bases read in frame from base 1. At diagnosis, tumor, uninvolved tumor-adjacent lung and peripheral blood were collected and then preserved as a mix of FFPE and fresh-frozen material. Blood samples were analyzed as peripheral blood mononuclear cells for TCR repertoire profiling. Recombination connected TRBV5-1 to TRBJ2-1; 7 bases in the junction line up with TRBD1. The sequenced sample was peripheral blood mononuclear cells, obtained before any cancer treatment. This receptor was obtained from a woman aged 35-75 years with stage III lung adenocarcinoma. The CDR3 loop reads CASSPTEGRGFNEQFF. The sequenced DNA is TGCGCCAGCAGCCCAACCGAGGGCAGGGGGTTCAATGAGCAGTTCTTC.